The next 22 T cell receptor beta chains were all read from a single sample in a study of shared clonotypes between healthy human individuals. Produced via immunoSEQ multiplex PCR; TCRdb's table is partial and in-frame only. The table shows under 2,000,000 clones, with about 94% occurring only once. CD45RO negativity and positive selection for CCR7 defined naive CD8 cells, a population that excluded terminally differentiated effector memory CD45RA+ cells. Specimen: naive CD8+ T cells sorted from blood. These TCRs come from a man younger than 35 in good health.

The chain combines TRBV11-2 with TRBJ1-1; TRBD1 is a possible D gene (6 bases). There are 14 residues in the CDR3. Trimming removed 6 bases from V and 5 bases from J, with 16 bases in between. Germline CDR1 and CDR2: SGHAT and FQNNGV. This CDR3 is CASRVGGARTEAFF. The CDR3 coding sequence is TGTGCCAGCAGAGTAGGGGGGGCTAGGACTGAAGCTTTCTTT.

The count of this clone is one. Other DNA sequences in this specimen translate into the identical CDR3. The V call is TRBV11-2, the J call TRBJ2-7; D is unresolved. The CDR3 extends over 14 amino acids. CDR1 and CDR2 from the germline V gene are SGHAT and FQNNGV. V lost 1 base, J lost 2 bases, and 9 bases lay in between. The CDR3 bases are TGTGCCAGCAGCTTAGTAGGGCAGGCCTACGAGCAGTACTTC. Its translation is CASSLVGQAYEQYF.

The CDR3 here is CASSLGQGTSYEQYF. CDR3 nucleotide sequence: TGTGCCAGCAGTCTGGGACAGGGGACCTCCTACGAGCAGTACTTC. The rearrangement links TRBV28 to TRBJ2-7, with 10 bases aligning to TRBD1. CDR1 is MDHEN, CDR2 SYDVKM, per germline. This CDR3 contains 15 residues. Losses at the gene ends were 5 bases for V and 0 bases for J; bases not matched to a gene: 4.

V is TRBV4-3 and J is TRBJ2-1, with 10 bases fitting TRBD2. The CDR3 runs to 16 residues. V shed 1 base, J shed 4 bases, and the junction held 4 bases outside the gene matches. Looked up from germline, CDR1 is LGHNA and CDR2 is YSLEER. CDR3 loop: CASSQAWGLAYNEQFF. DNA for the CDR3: TGCGCCAGCAGCCAAGCGTGGGGACTAGCGTACAATGAGCAGTTCTTC.

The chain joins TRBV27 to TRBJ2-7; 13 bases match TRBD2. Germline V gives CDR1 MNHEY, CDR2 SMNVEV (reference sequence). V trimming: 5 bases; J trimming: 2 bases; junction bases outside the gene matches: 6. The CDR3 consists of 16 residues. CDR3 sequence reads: CASSPLLAGGTYEQYF. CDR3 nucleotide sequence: TGTGCCAGCAGTCCACTACTAGCGGGGGGGACCTACGAGCAGTACTTC.

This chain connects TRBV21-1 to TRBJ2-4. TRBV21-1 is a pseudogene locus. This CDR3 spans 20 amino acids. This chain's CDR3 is CASSKALSPADEIAKNIQYF. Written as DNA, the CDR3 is TGTGCCAGCAGCAAAGCCCTCTCCCCGGCGGACGAAATAGCCAAAAACATTCAGTACTTC.

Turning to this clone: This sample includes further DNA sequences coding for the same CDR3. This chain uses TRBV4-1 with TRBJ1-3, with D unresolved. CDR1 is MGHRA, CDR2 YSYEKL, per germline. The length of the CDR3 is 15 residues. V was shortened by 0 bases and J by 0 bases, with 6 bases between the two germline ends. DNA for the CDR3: TGCGCCAGCAGCCAAGATCCCCCCTCTGGAAACACCATATATTTT. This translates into CASSQDPPSGNTIYF.

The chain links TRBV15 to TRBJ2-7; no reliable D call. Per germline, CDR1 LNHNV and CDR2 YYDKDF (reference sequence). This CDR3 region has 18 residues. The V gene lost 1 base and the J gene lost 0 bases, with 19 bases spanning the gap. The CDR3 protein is CATSRVPPSLHASYEQYF. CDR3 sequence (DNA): TGTGCCACCAGCAGAGTCCCCCCTTCCTTACATGCCTCCTACGAGCAGTACTTC.

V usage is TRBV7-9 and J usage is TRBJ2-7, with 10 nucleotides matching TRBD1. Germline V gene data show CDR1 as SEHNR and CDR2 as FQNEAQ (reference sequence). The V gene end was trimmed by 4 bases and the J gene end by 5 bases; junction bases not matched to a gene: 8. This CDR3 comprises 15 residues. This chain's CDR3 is CASSSTGTGVHEQYF. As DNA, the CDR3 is TGTGCCAGCAGCTCTACCGGGACAGGGGTCCACGAGCAGTACTTC.

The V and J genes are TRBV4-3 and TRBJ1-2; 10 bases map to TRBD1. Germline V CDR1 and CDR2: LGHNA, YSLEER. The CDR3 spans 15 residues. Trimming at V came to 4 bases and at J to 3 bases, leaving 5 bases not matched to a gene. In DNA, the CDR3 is TGCGCCAGCAGCCCCGACAGGGGGCTTGACTATGGCTACACCTTC. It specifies CASSPDRGLDYGYTF.

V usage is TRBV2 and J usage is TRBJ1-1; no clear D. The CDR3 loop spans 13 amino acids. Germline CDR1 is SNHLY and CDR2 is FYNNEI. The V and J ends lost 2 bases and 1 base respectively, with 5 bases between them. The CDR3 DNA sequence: TGTGCCAGCAGTGAACTTTGGAACACTGAAGCTTTCTTT. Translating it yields CASSELWNTEAFF.

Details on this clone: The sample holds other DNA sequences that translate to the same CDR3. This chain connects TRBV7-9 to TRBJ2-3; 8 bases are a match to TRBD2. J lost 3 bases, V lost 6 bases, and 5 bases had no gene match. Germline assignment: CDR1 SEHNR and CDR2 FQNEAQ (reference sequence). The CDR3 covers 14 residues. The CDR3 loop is CASSPGGGTDTQYF. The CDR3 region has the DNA TGTGCCAGCAGTCCGGGAGGGGGTACAGATACGCAGTATTTT. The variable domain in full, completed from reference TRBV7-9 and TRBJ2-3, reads DTGVSQNPRHKITKRGQNVTFRCDPISEHNRLYWYRQTLGQGPEFLTYFQNEAQLEKSRLLSDRFSAERPKGSFSTLEIQRTEQGDSAMYLCASSPGGGTDTQYFGPGTRLTVL.

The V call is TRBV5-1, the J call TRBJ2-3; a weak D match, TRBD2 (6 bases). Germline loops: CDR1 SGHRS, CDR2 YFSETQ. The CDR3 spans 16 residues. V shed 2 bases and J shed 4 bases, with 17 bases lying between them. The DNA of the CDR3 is TGCGCCAGCAGCTTTCTGGGAGGAGGACTCGCAGATACGCAGTATTTT. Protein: CASSFLGGGLADTQYF.

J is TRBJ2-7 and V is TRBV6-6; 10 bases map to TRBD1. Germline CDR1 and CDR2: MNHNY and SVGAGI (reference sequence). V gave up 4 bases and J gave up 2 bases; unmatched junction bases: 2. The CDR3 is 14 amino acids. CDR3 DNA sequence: TGTGCCAGCAGTTCCGGACAGGGGGCCTACGAGCAGTACTTC. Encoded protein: CASSSGQGAYEQYF.

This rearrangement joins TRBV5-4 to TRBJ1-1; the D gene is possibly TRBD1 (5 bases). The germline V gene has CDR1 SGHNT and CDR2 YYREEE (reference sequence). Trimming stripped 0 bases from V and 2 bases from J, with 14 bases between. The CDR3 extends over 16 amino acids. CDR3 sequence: CASSLDGLGDNTEAFF. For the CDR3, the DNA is TGTGCCAGCAGCTTGGACGGGTTGGGGGATAACACTGAAGCTTTCTTT.

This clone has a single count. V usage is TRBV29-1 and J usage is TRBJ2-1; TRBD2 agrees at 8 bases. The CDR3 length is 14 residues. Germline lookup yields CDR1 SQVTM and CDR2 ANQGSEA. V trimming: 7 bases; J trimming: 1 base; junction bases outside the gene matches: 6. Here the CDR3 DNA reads TGCAGCGCCGAACTAGCGGTATCCTACAATGAGCAGTTCTTC. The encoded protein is CSAELAVSYNEQFF.

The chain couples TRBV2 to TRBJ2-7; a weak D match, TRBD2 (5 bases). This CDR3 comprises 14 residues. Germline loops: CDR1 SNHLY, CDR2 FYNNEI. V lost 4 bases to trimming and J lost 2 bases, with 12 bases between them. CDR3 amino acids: CASSVSADPYEQYF. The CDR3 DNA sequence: TGTGCCAGCAGTGTTTCAGCGGACCCCTACGAGCAGTACTTC.

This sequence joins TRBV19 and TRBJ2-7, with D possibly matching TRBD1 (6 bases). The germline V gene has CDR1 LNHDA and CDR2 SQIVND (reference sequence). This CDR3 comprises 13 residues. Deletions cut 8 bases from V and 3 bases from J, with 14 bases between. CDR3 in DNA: TGTGCCAGTGGGACATTCGCGGGCTACGAGCAGTACTTC. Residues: CASGTFAGYEQYF.

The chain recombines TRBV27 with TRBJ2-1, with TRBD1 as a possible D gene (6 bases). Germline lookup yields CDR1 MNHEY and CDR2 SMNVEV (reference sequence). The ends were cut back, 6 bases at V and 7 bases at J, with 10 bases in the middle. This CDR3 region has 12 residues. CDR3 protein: CASSGRGNEQFF. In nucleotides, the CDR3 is TGTGCCAGCAGCGGTAGGGGGAATGAGCAGTTCTTC.

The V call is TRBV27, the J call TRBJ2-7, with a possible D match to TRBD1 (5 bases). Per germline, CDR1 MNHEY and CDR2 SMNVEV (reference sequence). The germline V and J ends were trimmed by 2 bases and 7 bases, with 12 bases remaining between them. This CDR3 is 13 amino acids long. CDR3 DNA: TGTGCCAGCAGTTTAAGACAGCCCCTAGAGCAGTACTTC. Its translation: CASSLRQPLEQYF.

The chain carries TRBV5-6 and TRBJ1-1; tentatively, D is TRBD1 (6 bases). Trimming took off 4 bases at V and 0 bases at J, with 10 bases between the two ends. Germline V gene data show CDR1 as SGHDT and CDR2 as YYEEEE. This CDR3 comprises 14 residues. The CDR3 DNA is TGTGCCAGCAGCCCGAGACAGGTGAACACTGAAGCTTTCTTT. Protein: CASSPRQVNTEAFF.

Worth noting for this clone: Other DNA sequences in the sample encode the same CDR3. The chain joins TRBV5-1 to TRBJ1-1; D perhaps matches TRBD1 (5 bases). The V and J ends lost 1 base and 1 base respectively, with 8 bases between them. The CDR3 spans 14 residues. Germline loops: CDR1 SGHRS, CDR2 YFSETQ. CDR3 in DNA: TGCGCCAGCAGCTTGACGGGGCCGAACACTGAAGCTTTCTTT. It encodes CASSLTGPNTEAFF.